Sequencing of this TCR beta chain was carried out in a study of blood T cell repertoires in COVID-19. Only in-frame clones appear in the TCRdb table, and some are missing; sequencing was by immunoSEQ multiplex PCR. This sample yields tens of thousands of clones, of which approximately 90% are seen a single time; more than 8% belongs to the top ten. The V and J ends lost 7 bases and 4 bases respectively, with 13 bases between them. This CDR3 has 13 residues. Germline lookup yields CDR1 LNHDA and CDR2 SQIVND (reference sequence). This receptor was taken from a human donor in a cohort sampled during active COVID-19. The V and J genes are TRBV19 and TRBJ1-1; weak D call: TRBD1 (6 bases). Sequencing was carried out using peripheral blood. Here the CDR3 DNA reads TGTGCCAGTATAGGGGGACGGGGCACTGAAGCTTTCTTT. Its translation: CASIGGRGTEAFF.